A selection of T cell receptor beta chains follows, all from one sample in a study of Ad26.COV2.S vaccination and SARS-CoV-2 variants. Produced via immunoSEQ multiplex PCR; TCRdb's table is partial and in-frame only. The data hold about 390,000 clones, with about 85% observed a single time. The sample here was peripheral blood, taken in a trial of Ad26.COV2.S vaccine versus placebo. Receptor source: a person between 18 and 65 years old who received the Ad26.COV2.S COVID-19 vaccine or a placebo. Both conserved end residues are part of each CDR3. D genes are given only for firm matches. Not every row has a clone size; where given, it reads once, few, many or a size class.

>TRBV2|TRBJ1-5|once|.
CASNQGRTQPQHF
TGTGCCAGCAACCAGGGAAGGACTCAGCCCCAGCATTTT
>TRBV2|TRBJ2-5|.|TRBD1
CASSYSSGGGETQYF
TGTGCCAGCAGTTATTCGTCAGGGGGCGGAGAGACCCAGTACTTC
>TRBV6-6|TRBJ2-3|.|TRBD2
CASSYLGGGTDTQYF
TGTGCCAGCAGTTACTTGGGAGGGGGCACAGATACGCAGTATTTT
>TRBV10-3|TRBJ1-2|once|.
CAISESPDYGYTF
TGTGCCATCAGTGAGTCTCCGGACTATGGCTACACCTTC
>TRBV6-5|TRBJ1-6|.|.
CASSYRGQGSSPLHF
TGTGCCAGCAGTTACCGCGGACAAGGGAGTTCACCCCTCCACTTT
>TRBV29-1|TRBJ1-1|.|TRBD1
CSVPFEDRGKLEAFF
TGCAGCGTTCCTTTCGAGGACAGGGGTAAGTTAGAAGCTTTCTTT
>TRBV6-5|TRBJ1-1|.|.
CASSYLGGGATEAFF
TGTGCCAGCAGTTACCTTGGTGGGGGGGCCACTGAAGCTTTCTTT
>TRBV27|TRBJ1-6|few|.
CASSLGGYNSPLHF
TGTGCCAGCAGCCTGGGGGGTTATAATTCACCCCTCCACTTT
>TRBV6-1|TRBJ2-3|.|.
CASSEGVRDTQYF
TGTGCCAGCAGTGAAGGTGTCAGAGATACGCAGTATTTT
>TRBV12-3/TRBV12-4|TRBJ2-7|.|.
CASSFDPREQYF
TGTGCCAGCAGTTTTGACCCTCGGGAGCAGTACTTC
>TRBV12-3/TRBV12-4|TRBJ2-1|.|.
CASNQQGLFEQFF
TGTGCCAGCAATCAACAGGGATTATTTGAGCAGTTCTTC
>TRBV2|TRBJ1-1|.|.
CASRGLTNTEAFF
TGTGCCAGCAGAGGGCTTACGAACACTGAAGCTTTCTTT
>TRBV23-1|TRBJ1-6|.|.
CASIEANSPLHF
TGCGCCAGCATAGAGGCCAATTCACCCCTCCACTTT
>TRBV7-8|TRBJ2-5|.|TRBD2
CASSPRPGGETQYF
TGTGCCAGCAGCCCCCGCCCGGGGGGAGAGACCCAGTACTTC
>TRBV11-2|TRBJ2-7|once|.
CASSTLADYEQYF
TGTGCCAGCAGCACGCTAGCCGACTACGAGCAGTACTTC
>TRBV7-2|TRBJ2-2|.|TRBD2
CASSFLTSGVGGELFF
TGTGCCAGCAGCTTCCTGACTAGCGGGGTAGGCGGGGAGCTGTTTTTT
>TRBV19|TRBJ2-1|.|.
CASSVDDSSYNEQFF
TGTGCCAGTAGTGTGGACGACTCGTCCTACAATGAGCAGTTCTTC
>TRBV11-2|TRBJ2-7|.|.
CASKTLGNHEQYF
TGTGCCAGCAAAACTCTGGGGAACCACGAGCAGTACTTC
>TRBV3-1/TRBV3-2|TRBJ2-2|.|.
CASGPWGELFF
TGTGCCAGCGGGCCGTGGGGGGAGCTGTTTTTT
>TRBV3-1/TRBV3-2|TRBJ1-1|once|.
CASSQGGFRNTEAFF
TGTGCCAGCAGCCAAGGGGGGTTCCGGAACACTGAAGCTTTCTTT
>TRBV5-1|TRBJ2-3|.|TRBD2
CASSLQASGGDTQYF
TGCGCCAGCAGCTTGCAGGCTAGCGGGGGAGATACGCAGTATTTT
>TRBV30|TRBJ1-2|once|.
CAWKLGSNYGYTF
TGTGCCTGGAAATTGGGTTCTAACTATGGCTACACCTTC
>TRBV3-1/TRBV3-2|TRBJ2-1|.|TRBD2
CASSQDWAGGSNEQFF
TGTGCCAGCAGCCAAGACTGGGCGGGGGGCTCAAATGAGCAGTTCTTC
>TRBV13|TRBJ1-1|.|.
CASRLVGPEAFF
TGTGCCAGCAGGTTGGTGGGCCCTGAAGCTTTCTTT
>TRBV11-3|TRBJ2-7|.|TRBD2
CASSSDPTSGGYYEQYF
TGTGCCAGCAGCTCTGACCCGACTAGCGGGGGATACTACGAGCAGTACTTC
>TRBV19|TRBJ1-1|.|TRBD1
CASSMAGQGRAEAFF
TGTGCCAGTAGTATGGCGGGACAGGGAAGGGCTGAAGCTTTCTTT
>TRBV3-1/TRBV3-2|TRBJ1-1|.|.
CASSQDTEETEAFF
TGTGCCAGCAGCCAAGACACAGAGGAAACTGAAGCTTTCTTT
>TRBV4-1|TRBJ1-2|.|.
CASSQRHRDLGYGYTF
TGCGCCAGCAGCCAGCGCCACAGGGATCTCGGCTATGGCTACACCTTC
>TRBV19|TRBJ1-2|.|.
CASRDYGYTF
TGTGCCAGTAGGGACTATGGCTACACCTTC
>TRBV6-5|TRBJ1-6|.|.
CASSRTQNSPLHF
TGTGCCAGCAGCCGCACCCAAAATTCACCCCTCCACTTT
>TRBV5-5|TRBJ2-1|.|.
CASSQTPFSYNEQFF
TGTGCCAGCAGCCAGACCCCTTTCTCCTACAATGAGCAGTTCTTC
>TRBV12-3/TRBV12-4|TRBJ1-4|.|.
CASSGIAEKLFF
TGTGCCAGCAGCGGGATAGCTGAAAAACTGTTTTTT
>TRBV10-3|TRBJ2-7|.|TRBD1
CAISHTGAEQYF
TGTGCCATCAGTCATACAGGGGCCGAGCAGTACTTC
>TRBV24-1|TRBJ2-3|.|TRBD1
CATSDLRGQGKGTDTQYF
TGTGCCACCAGTGATTTGAGGGGACAGGGTAAAGGGACAGATACGCAGTATTTT
>TRBV15|TRBJ1-1|.|.
CATSRGSNTEAFF
TGTGCCACCAGCAGGGGATCGAACACTGAAGCTTTCTTT
>TRBV16|TRBJ1-2|.|TRBD1
CASSQFPGSRDRGGYTF
TGTGCCAGCAGCCAATTCCCCGGATCTCGGGACAGGGGTGGCTACACCTTC
>TRBV9|TRBJ1-4|once|.
CASSVAPATNEKLFF
TGTGCCAGCAGCGTAGCCCCCGCAACTAATGAAAAACTGTTTTTT
>TRBV30|TRBJ2-1|.|TRBD1
CAWTSMDRVSEQFF
TGTGCCTGGACCTCGATGGACAGGGTGAGCGAGCAGTTCTTC
>TRBV12-1|TRBJ2-5|.|.
CASSFGVCASQETQYF
TGTGCCAGCAGCTTTGGAGTCTGCGCCTCACAAGAGACCCAGTACTTC
>TRBV19|TRBJ1-2|few|.
CASSISAGTLHGYTF
TGTGCCAGTAGTATATCCGCCGGGACTCTCCATGGCTACACCTTC
>TRBV5-1|TRBJ2-5|.|TRBD1
CASSLTGDETQYF
TGCGCCAGCAGCTTAACAGGGGACGAGACCCAGTACTTC
>TRBV11-2|TRBJ2-2|.|TRBD1
CASSADRVNTGELFF
TGTGCCAGCAGCGCTGACAGGGTAAACACCGGGGAGCTGTTTTTT
>TRBV4-1|TRBJ1-3|.|.
CASSQDHSGNTIYF
TGCGCCAGCAGCCAAGATCATTCTGGAAACACCATATATTTT
>TRBV7-7|TRBJ2-3|.|.
CASSYWGGDTQYF
TGTGCCAGCAGCTATTGGGGTGGAGATACGCAGTATTTT
>TRBV6-1|TRBJ2-7|once|TRBD1
CASSVPPDRVGWEQYF
TGTGCCAGCAGTGTTCCCCCCGACAGGGTGGGGTGGGAGCAGTACTTC